One and the same sample provided the 9 T cell receptor beta chains below, sequenced in a study of T cell responses to AZD1222 COVID-19 vaccine. Produced via immunoSEQ multiplex PCR; TCRdb's table is partial and in-frame only. Among some 130,000 clones listed, around 93% were seen once. Specimen: peripheral blood, collected 28 days after the second AZD1222 dose. All receptors derive from an adult who received the AZD1222 COVID-19 vaccine.

This clone appeared a single time. This chain connects TRBV3-1 (or the pseudogene TRBV3-2) to TRBJ1-1; D remains ambiguous. V lost 2 bases and J lost 1, with 11 bases in between. The germline V gene encodes CDR1 LGHDT and CDR2 YNNKEL (reference sequence). CDR3 length equals 15 residues. DNA of the CDR3: TGTGCCAGCAGCCAATATCGGAAGCCGAACACTGAAGCTTTCTTT. Its protein product is CASSQYRKPNTEAFF.

This clone appeared a few times. This sequence joins TRBV10-3 and TRBJ1-3; D is perhaps TRBD1 (6 bases). Germline V gives CDR1 ENHRY, CDR2 SYGVKD. Trimming removed 8 bases at V and 0 bases at J, with 11 bases between. The CDR3 loop spans 14 amino acids. CDR3 coding DNA: TGTGCCATCGAAGGGGGGCTCTCTGGAAACACCATATATTTT. Protein sequence: CAIEGGLSGNTIYF.

The chain uses TRBV3-1 (or the pseudogene TRBV3-2) and TRBJ2-7, with 16 bases that match TRBD2. The CDR3 is made up of 17 amino acids. The germline CDR1 and CDR2 sequences are LGHDT and YNNKEL (reference sequence). J gave up 6 bases and V 4 bases, and 9 bases lay outside the gene matches. DNA for the CDR3: TGTGCCAGCAGCCGGCATGGGACTAGCGGGGGGGCGGTCGAGCAGTACTTC. Translated: CASSRHGTSGGAVEQYF.

The J gene is TRBJ1-5, the V gene TRBV10-2; D gene unclear. Trimming cost V 2 bases and J 2 bases, with 10 bases left between them. Germline CDR1 and CDR2: WSHSY and SAAADI. This CDR3 is built from 15 residues. The CDR3 nucleotides are TGCGCCAGCAGTGAGAAGGGTCGGGGCAATCAGCCCCAGCATTTT. Its protein is CASSEKGRGNQPQHF.

This clone was counted a single time. This rearrangement joins TRBV3-1 (or the pseudogene TRBV3-2) to TRBJ2-3, with TRBD1 matching 12 bases. In germline, CDR1 is LGHDT, CDR2 YNNKEL (reference sequence). J lost 6 bases, V lost 4 bases, and 8 bases had no gene match. The CDR3 is 16 amino acids. For the CDR3, the DNA is TGTGCCAGCAGCCCGGGACAGGGGGCGGCGTCGGATACGCAGTATTTT. Translated: CASSPGQGAASDTQYF.

As DNA, the CDR3 is TGTGCCAGCAGTTATTTCGGGGGGCAAGGTGAAGCTTTCTTT. This encodes CASSYFGGQGEAFF. The rearrangement links TRBV6-2 or TRBV6-3 to TRBJ1-1; D might be TRBD1 (6 bases). Germline V gene sequence: CDR1 MNHEY, CDR2 SVGEGT. The germline V and J ends were trimmed by 3 bases and 7 bases, with 15 bases remaining between them. CDR3 length: 14 amino acids.

This clone was detected once. The chain joins TRBV3-1 (or the pseudogene TRBV3-2) to TRBJ2-7, with D perhaps matching TRBD2 (6 bases). The CDR3 is made up of 14 amino acids. CDR1 and CDR2 from the germline V gene are LGHDT and YNNKEL (reference sequence). V was cut by 4 bases and J by 5 bases, with 15 bases left in between. The CDR3 region is CASSRRAPPDEQYF. In DNA form, the CDR3 reads TGTGCCAGCAGCCGGAGGGCCCCCCCGGACGAGCAGTACTTC.

This chain uses TRBV18 with TRBJ1-4, with TRBD1 as a possible D gene (5 bases). V lost 4 bases and J 10 bases, leaving 16 bases between the germline ends. Germline CDR1 reads KGHSH; CDR2 reads LQKENI. The CDR3 sequence is 14 residues long. The CDR3 loop is CASSQFEGPGKLFF. CDR3 DNA: TGTGCCAGCTCACAATTTGAGGGGCCTGGAAAACTGTTTTTT.

The genes are TRBV5-1 and TRBJ2-2; TRBD2 agrees at 9 bases. Per germline, CDR1 SGHRS and CDR2 YFSETQ. The CDR3 totals 15 residues. With 4 bases clipped from V and 3 bases from J, the junction kept 4 bases outside the gene matches. CDR3: CASSQSGGYTGELFF. The CDR3 DNA reads as TGCGCCAGCAGCCAAAGCGGGGGGTACACCGGGGAGCTGTTTTTT.